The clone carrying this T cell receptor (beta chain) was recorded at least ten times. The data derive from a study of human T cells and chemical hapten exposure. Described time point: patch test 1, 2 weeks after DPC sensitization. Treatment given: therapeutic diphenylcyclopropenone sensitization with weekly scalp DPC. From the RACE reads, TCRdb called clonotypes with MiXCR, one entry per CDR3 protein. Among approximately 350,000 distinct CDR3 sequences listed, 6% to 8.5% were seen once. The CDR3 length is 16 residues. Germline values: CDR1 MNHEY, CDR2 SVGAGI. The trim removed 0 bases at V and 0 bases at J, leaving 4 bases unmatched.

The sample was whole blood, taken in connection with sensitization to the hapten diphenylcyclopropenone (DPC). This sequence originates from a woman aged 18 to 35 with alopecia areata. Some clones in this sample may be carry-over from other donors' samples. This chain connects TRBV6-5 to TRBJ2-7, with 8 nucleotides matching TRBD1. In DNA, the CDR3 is TGTGCCAGCAGTTACTCCCTGGGACAGGTCTCCTACGAGCAGTACTTC. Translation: CASSYSLGQVSYEQYF.